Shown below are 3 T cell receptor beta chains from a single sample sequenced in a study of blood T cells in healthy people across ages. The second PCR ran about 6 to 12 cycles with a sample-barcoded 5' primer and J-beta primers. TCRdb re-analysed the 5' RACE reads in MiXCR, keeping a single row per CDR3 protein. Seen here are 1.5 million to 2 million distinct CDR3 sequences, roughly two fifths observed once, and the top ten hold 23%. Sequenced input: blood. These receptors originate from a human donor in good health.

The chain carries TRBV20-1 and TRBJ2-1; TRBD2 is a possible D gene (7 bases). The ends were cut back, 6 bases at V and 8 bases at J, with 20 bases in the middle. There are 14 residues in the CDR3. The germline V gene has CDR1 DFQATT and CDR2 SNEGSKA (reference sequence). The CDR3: CSARRGGEGDEQFF. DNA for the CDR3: TGCAGTGCGAGAAGGGGGGGTGAGGGCGATGAGCAGTTCTTC.

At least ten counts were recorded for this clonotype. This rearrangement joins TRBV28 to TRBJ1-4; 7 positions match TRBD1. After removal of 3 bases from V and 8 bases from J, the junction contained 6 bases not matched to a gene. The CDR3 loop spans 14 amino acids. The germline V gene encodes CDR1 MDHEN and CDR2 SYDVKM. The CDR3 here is CASSLRGLREKLFF. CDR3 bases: TGTGCCAGCAGTTTGAGGGGGCTACGCGAAAAACTGTTTTTT. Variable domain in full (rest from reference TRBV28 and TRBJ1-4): DVKVTQSSRYLVKRTGEKVFLECVQDMDHENMFWYRQDPGLGLRLIYFSYDVKMKEKGDIPEGYSVSREKKERFSLILESASTNQTSMYLCASSLRGLREKLFFGSGTQLSVL.

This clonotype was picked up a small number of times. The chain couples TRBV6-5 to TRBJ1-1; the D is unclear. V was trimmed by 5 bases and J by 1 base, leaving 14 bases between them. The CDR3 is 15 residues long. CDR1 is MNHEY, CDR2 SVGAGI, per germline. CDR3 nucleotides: TGTGCCAGCAGTCCCGACGGCACTGAGAACACTGAAGCTTTCTTT. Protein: CASSPDGTENTEAFF.